The T cell receptor (beta chain) under discussion was sequenced for a study of blood T cell repertoires in COVID-19. As for the study in general: PBMCs, B-cell-depleted T cells, or T cells provided the cDNA or gDNA that made up the material.

Under the authors' procedure: Reference gene primer amplification gave estimated nucleated cell counts. Some clones are missing from TCRdb's copy, which holds only in-frame ones; the method was immunoSEQ multiplex PCR. V, J and clone size are taken as reported in that table, and D and trimming were inferred from the DNA itself. The table shows about 490,000 clones, with approximately 83% occurring only once. Losses at the gene ends were 3 bases for V and 5 bases for J; bases not matched to a gene: 4. Germline V gene data show CDR1 as MGHDK and CDR2 as SYGVNS. The CDR3 is made up of 14 amino acids. The chain joins TRBV25-1 to TRBJ1-2, with 9 bases aligning to TRBD1. Input material: peripheral blood. The source of this sequence is a human donor in a cohort sampled during active COVID-19. The CDR3 sequence is CASSERGTGYGYTF. CDR3 sequence (DNA): TGTGCCAGCAGTGAGAGAGGGACAGGGTATGGCTACACCTTC.